This passage covers 16 T cell receptor beta chains from one sample sequenced in a study of shared T cell receptors in the human thymus. The assay was immunoSEQ multiplex PCR, and TCRdb's table has in-frame clones only and misses some. The sample holds fewer than 700,000 clones, roughly 90% seen once. The data also belong to a second study, concerning human thymus T cells.

The source material was thymocytes. The receptors here all came from a boy under two years old with a congenital heart defect.

The rearrangement joins TRBV2 to TRBJ2-5; D call uncertain. V was shortened by 0 bases and J by 1 base, with 3 bases between the two germline ends. Germline lookup yields CDR1 SNHLY and CDR2 FYNNEI. The CDR3 runs 13 residues. The CDR3 loop is CASSEAAQETQYF. In DNA form, the CDR3 reads TGTGCCAGCAGTGAAGCGGCCCAAGAGACCCAGTACTTC.

This clone was counted between two and nine times. This rearrangement joins TRBV19 to TRBJ2-1; D perhaps matches TRBD1 (6 bases). V dropped 6 bases and J dropped 7 bases, with 16 bases sitting between them. CDR3 size: 14 residues. Per the germline V gene, CDR1 is LNHDA and CDR2 is SQIVND (reference sequence). The CDR3 loop is CASSRDNSENEQFF. As DNA, the CDR3 is TGTGCCAGTAGCCGGGACAATTCCGAGAATGAGCAGTTCTTC.

The chain carries TRBV5-4 and TRBJ2-7, with TRBD2 as a possible D gene (6 bases). Trimming cost V 0 bases and J 7 bases, with 20 bases left between them. CDR3 size: 16 residues. Looked up from germline, CDR1 is SGHNT and CDR2 is YYREEE (reference sequence). The CDR3 nucleotides are TGTGCCAGCAGCTTGGAGGGTGCGTCCCTGGGGGGTGAGCAGTACTTC. Translated, it gives CASSLEGASLGGEQYF.

The DNA for the CDR3 is TGTGCCAGCAGCGGGGGACTAGCGGGAGTATTTGCCTACGAGCAGTACTTC. Amino acids: CASSGGLAGVFAYEQYF. V usage is TRBV21-1 and J usage is TRBJ2-7; the listed D gene, TRBD2, was not tested against the DNA. TRBV21-1 is a recognized pseudogene. The CDR3 is 17 amino acids.

The V call is TRBV7-9, the J call TRBJ1-4, with D hard to call. Trimming removed 4 bases at V and 0 bases at J, with 12 bases between. The CDR3 runs to 16 residues. Germline-derived CDR1 and CDR2 are SEHNR and FQNEAQ (reference sequence). The CDR3 loop reads CASSSLQAATNEKLFF. The CDR3 DNA sequence: TGTGCCAGCAGCTCCCTCCAGGCCGCAACTAATGAAAAACTGTTTTTT.

The rearrangement uses TRBV20-1 and TRBJ1-2; no definite D call. V was trimmed by 6 bases and J by 8 bases, leaving 13 bases between them. This CDR3 is 11 amino acids long. Germline V CDR1 and CDR2: DFQATT, SNEGSKA (reference sequence). The CDR3 reads CSARPIQGYTF. The DNA of the CDR3 is TGCAGTGCCAGACCAATACAGGGCTACACCTTC.

The chain is built from TRBV7-8 and TRBJ1-2; 8 bases agree with TRBD1. Trimming cost V 3 bases and J 0 bases; bases outside gene matches: 9. The CDR3 spans 17 residues. Germline CDR1 reads SGHVS; CDR2 reads FQNEAQ. CDR3 in amino acids: CASSFTSGQDSNYGYTF. CDR3 DNA: TGTGCCAGCAGCTTCACGTCGGGACAGGATTCTAACTATGGCTACACCTTC.

J is TRBJ2-5 and V is TRBV4-3; 8 bases match TRBD1. Trimming at V came to 1 base and at J to 3 bases, leaving 10 bases not matched to a gene. CDR3 size: 17 residues. The germline CDR1 and CDR2 sequences are LGHNA and YSLEER. This CDR3 is CASSQGIMTGDEETQYF. The CDR3 bases are TGCGCCAGCAGCCAAGGCATCATGACAGGGGACGAAGAGACCCAGTACTTC.

This chain connects TRBV28 to TRBJ2-2; 10 bases agree with TRBD2. With V trimmed by 6 bases and J by 0 bases, 10 bases remained unmatched. CDR1 MDHEN and CDR2 SYDVKM come from the germline V gene. This CDR3 is built from 18 residues. CDR3 sequence (DNA): TGTGCCAGCAGGCCTCCGGGACTAGCGACCCCGAACACCGGGGAGCTGTTTTTT. Translated: CASRPPGLATPNTGELFF.

The rearrangement links TRBV6-5 to TRBJ2-1; 11 bases match TRBD2. Germline CDR1 MNHEY, CDR2 SVGAGI. Trimming at V came to 0 bases and at J to 13 bases, leaving 8 bases not matched to a gene. The CDR3 covers 15 residues. The CDR3 nucleotides read TGTGCCAGCAGTTACTCGAAACTAGCGGGAGCTGGACAGTTCTTC. Its protein product is CASSYSKLAGAGQFF.

The gene calls are TRBV5-1 and TRBJ2-1, with 13 bases that match TRBD2. The V gene's germline CDR1 is SGHRS and CDR2 YFSETQ. The trim removed 4 bases at V and 10 bases at J, leaving 5 bases unmatched. The CDR3 contains 14 residues. Here the CDR3 reads CASSVGLAGLEQFF. The CDR3 DNA follows: TGCGCCAGCAGCGTGGGACTAGCGGGACTCGAGCAGTTCTTC.

The rearrangement joins TRBV28 to TRBJ2-4, with TRBD2 matching over 8 bases. The J segment lost 3 bases and the V segment lost 7 bases, leaving 11 bases of the junction unmatched. Germline CDR1 is MDHEN and CDR2 is SYDVKM. The CDR3 runs to 16 residues. CDR3 amino acids: CASNERREEIKNIQYF. The CDR3 coding sequence is TGTGCCAGCAATGAGAGGCGGGAGGAGATCAAAAACATTCAGTACTTC.

The chain is built from TRBV28 and TRBJ1-4, with D tentatively TRBD1 (5 bases). From germline, CDR1 is MDHEN and CDR2 SYDVKM. Deletions cut 8 bases from V and 8 bases from J, with 12 bases between. The CDR3 totals 12 residues. Written as DNA, the CDR3 is TGTGCCAGCGGGGCAGGGAAGGAAAAACTGTTTTTT. Residues: CASGAGKEKLFF.

In regard to this clone: At one end, the junction sequence differs from germline, possibly due to a read error. V is TRBV18 and J is TRBJ2-7, with D possibly TRBD2 on 5 matching bases. This CDR3 comprises 14 residues. Germline V CDR1 and CDR2: KGHSH, LQKENI. CDR3 in amino acids: CASLPRGRPYEQYF. CDR3 nucleotide sequence: TGTGCCAGCTTACCAAGAGGGCGCCCCTACGAGCAGTACTTC.

In this sample, this clone turned up a few times. J is TRBJ2-1 and V is TRBV12-5, with D perhaps TRBD1 (5 bases). Per germline, CDR1 LGHNT and CDR2 FRNRAP. Trimming shortened V by 3 bases and J by 6 bases, and 15 bases separated the two germline ends. The CDR3 is made up of 15 amino acids. The DNA for the CDR3 is TGTGCTAGTGGTTTTTGGCAGGGTAGGGGCAATGAGCAGTTCTTC. Translation gives CASGFWQGRGNEQFF.

In its sample, this clone was seen a few times. V is TRBV5-1 and J is TRBJ2-7; 9 nucleotides align to TRBD1. The junction had 4 bases not matched to a gene; V was cut back by 0 bases and J by 0 bases. CDR3 length equals 16 residues. Germline lookup yields CDR1 SGHRS and CDR2 YFSETQ. CDR3 protein: CASSLGGTGSSYEQYF. For the CDR3, the DNA is TGCGCCAGCAGCTTGGGAGGGACAGGGAGCTCCTACGAGCAGTACTTC.